The 20 T cell receptor beta chains reported below all come from one sample, sequenced in a study of neurological immune-mediated disorders. Time point given: longitudinal time-point 3. MiXCR was run by TCRdb on the 5' RACE reads, yielding one entry per CDR3 protein. The sample gives fewer than 55,000 distinct CDR3 sequences, roughly 13% of which show up once; roughly 10% is in the top ten. Sequencing was done on a sample of PBMCs. Every receptor here comes from a male donor with HTLV-1-associated myelopathy (HAM/TSP).

This clonotype was counted many times. Written as DNA, the CDR3 is TGTGCCAGCATGAAAGGAGGCGGGACGGCCAAAAACATTCAGTACTTC. Protein product: CASMKGGGTAKNIQYF. This rearrangement joins TRBV6-5 to TRBJ2-4, with TRBD2 as a possible D gene (6 bases). The CDR3 totals 16 residues. Germline V gives CDR1 MNHEY, CDR2 SVGAGI. Trimming took 7 bases from V and 1 from J, leaving 17 bases between them.

There are many counts of this clonotype. This chain uses TRBV5-1 with TRBJ1-3; maybe TRBD1 (6 bases). The CDR3 is 14 amino acids. V shed 4 bases and J shed 2 bases, with 10 bases lying between them. Germline V lookup: CDR1 SGHRS, CDR2 YFSETQ. The CDR3 bases are TGCGCCAGCAGCAGAGGACAGCCTGGAAACACCATATATTTT. Its translation is CASSRGQPGNTIYF.

Many counts were recorded for this clonotype. The V and J genes are TRBV10-3 and TRBJ1-6; D not certain. This CDR3 comprises 14 residues. Trimming shortened V by 3 bases and J by 9 bases, and 12 bases separated the two germline ends. CDR1 and CDR2 from the germline V gene are ENHRY and SYGVKD. The CDR3 coding sequence is TGTGCCATCAGTGACGGTACGGCGACTTCACCCCTCCACTTT. This translates into CAISDGTATSPLHF.

Concerning this clonotype itself: At one end, the junction sequence differs from germline, possibly due to a read error. The V call is TRBV29-1, the J call TRBJ1-3, with TRBD1 identical over 7 bases. This CDR3 is 11 amino acids long. Germline CDR1 reads SQVTM; CDR2 reads ANQGSEA. As DNA, the CDR3 is TGTAGCGTTCGACAGGGAAACACCAAATATTTT. Translated, it gives CSVRQGNTKYF.

The sample holds a few counts of this clonotype. DNA for the CDR3: TGCAGTGCCCTTCGGGGGGACCAGCCCCAGCATTTT. Amino acid sequence: CSALRGDQPQHF. The chain employs TRBV20-1 and TRBJ1-5; a weak D match, TRBD1 (5 bases). V was cut by 6 bases and J by 7 bases, with 13 bases left in between. CDR3 size: 12 residues. Germline lookup yields CDR1 DFQATT and CDR2 SNEGSKA (reference sequence).

This clonotype was observed many times. The chain uses TRBV5-5 and TRBJ1-2; 9 bases agree with TRBD1. Germline loops: CDR1 SGHKS, CDR2 YYEKEE (reference sequence). The CDR3 length is 14 residues. Germline trimming cut 4 bases from V and 5 bases from J; bases unmatched to any gene: 6. The chain's CDR3 is CASSPGTGRYGYTF. The CDR3 DNA reads as TGTGCCAGCAGCCCGGGGACAGGGCGTTATGGCTACACCTTC.

At least ten counts were recorded for this clonotype. V and J are TRBV6-5 and TRBJ2-1; D is ambiguous. The CDR3 is 12 amino acids. Deletions cut 5 bases from V and 7 bases from J, with 9 bases between. Germline CDR1 MNHEY, CDR2 SVGAGI. This CDR3 reads CASSAVRNEQFF. The CDR3 region has the DNA TGTGCCAGCAGTGCGGTAAGAAATGAGCAGTTCTTC.

There are a few counts of this clonotype. CDR3 bases: TGTGCCAGCAGCACCGGTTCCTACGAGCAGTACTTC. Translation: CASSTGSYEQYF. The chain combines TRBV6-6 with TRBJ2-7, with no clear D. V was cut by 6 bases and J by 1 base, with 7 bases left in between. The CDR3 covers 12 residues. From germline, CDR1 is MNHNY and CDR2 SVGAGI (reference sequence).

Of note for this clonotype: Possible read error: a much larger clone is one base away. The chain recombines TRBV3-1 with TRBJ1-1; the D gene is possibly TRBD1 (6 bases). The CDR3 is 15 residues long. Looked up from germline, CDR1 is LGHDT and CDR2 is YNNKEL (reference sequence). The CDR3, as DNA: TGTTCCAGCAGCCAAATGTACAGGGTGAACACTGAAGCTTTCTTT. Translated: CSSSQMYRVNTEAFF.

This clonotype was counted ten times or more. The V gene is TRBV5-6, the J gene TRBJ1-5, with TRBD1 as a possible D gene (5 bases). Trimming stripped 5 bases from V and 5 bases from J, with 11 bases between. Germline lookup yields CDR1 SGHDT and CDR2 YYEEEE. This CDR3 comprises 13 residues. CDR3 DNA sequence: TGTGCCAGCAGTTTGACAGCCTATCAGCCCCAGCATTTT. This encodes CASSLTAYQPQHF.

At least ten counts were recorded for this clonotype. V usage is TRBV29-1 and J usage is TRBJ2-3; 8 nucleotides match TRBD1. The ends lost 6 bases at V and 1 base at J; junction bases unmatched: 6. The CDR3 totals 14 residues. Germline V gene sequence: CDR1 SQVTM, CDR2 ANQGSEA. The CDR3 DNA sequence: TGCAGCGTAACCGGGACAGGCCGCACAGATACGCAGTATTTT. Its translation: CSVTGTGRTDTQYF.

The V call is TRBV27, the J call TRBJ2-7; D is perhaps TRBD2 (5 bases). Trimming shortened V by 1 base and J by 4 bases, and 14 bases separated the two germline ends. The CDR3 contains 15 residues. Germline V gives CDR1 MNHEY, CDR2 SMNVEV (reference sequence). The CDR3 bases are TGTGCCAGCAGTTTATTTGGGGAGATGAATTACGAGCAGTACTTC. It encodes CASSLFGEMNYEQYF.

This clonotype was counted many times. The chain employs TRBV12-3 or TRBV12-4 and TRBJ1-3; no reliable D call. The CDR3 runs 14 residues. The V and J ends lost 7 bases and 0 bases respectively, with 10 bases between them. The CDR3 sequence is CASTLAASGNTIYF. The CDR3 bases are TGTGCCAGCACATTGGCGGCCTCTGGAAACACCATATATTTT.

This clonotype was seen at least ten times. V and J are TRBV5-1 and TRBJ2-1; TRBD2 matches 9 bases. V gave up 4 bases and J gave up 5 bases; unmatched junction bases: 10. The length of the CDR3 is 16 residues. Per germline, CDR1 SGHRS and CDR2 YFSETQ. The CDR3 region has the DNA TGCGCCAGCAGCGCGCCGGGACTAGCAGGGCACAATGAGCAGTTCTTC. This translates into CASSAPGLAGHNEQFF.

The sample holds many counts of this clonotype. This chain connects TRBV12-3 or TRBV12-4 to TRBJ1-2; D remains unclear. This CDR3 spans 15 amino acids. The V end lost 7 bases, the J end lost 6 bases, and 21 bases lay between the germline ends. The CDR3 DNA sequence: TGTGCCAGCACCCGGGCAGGAGCCCAAGCGAATGGCTACACCTTC. Its translation is CASTRAGAQANGYTF.

This clonotype was recorded at least ten times. V usage is TRBV12-3 or TRBV12-4 and J usage is TRBJ2-1; TRBD2 is a possible D gene (6 bases). V was cut by 3 bases and J by 0 bases, with 9 bases left in between. This CDR3 is 15 amino acids long. DNA of the CDR3: TGTGCCAGCAGTTTGAGCGGGCCCTCCTACAATGAGCAGTTCTTC. It yields the protein CASSLSGPSYNEQFF.

There are many counts of this clonotype. The chain is built from TRBV12-3 or TRBV12-4 and TRBJ2-1; D is uncertain. V was trimmed by 1 base and J by 0 bases, leaving 7 bases between them. The CDR3 is 15 amino acids. CDR3 sequence: CASSLGTASYNEQFF. For the CDR3, the DNA is TGTGCCAGCAGTTTAGGTACAGCCTCCTACAATGAGCAGTTCTTC.

Many counts were recorded for this clonotype. This chain uses TRBV7-9 with TRBJ2-4; 8 bases are shared with TRBD1. Per germline, CDR1 SEHNR and CDR2 FQNEAQ (reference sequence). The CDR3 covers 13 residues. Losses at the gene ends were 5 bases for V and 8 bases for J; bases not matched to a gene: 5. The CDR3: CASSPRQGHIQYF. The CDR3 DNA is TGTGCCAGCAGCCCTAGACAGGGGCACATTCAGTACTTC.

The chain employs TRBV3-1 and TRBJ1-1; the D gene is possibly TRBD1 (5 bases). The CDR3 extends over 13 amino acids. Germline assignment: CDR1 LGHDT and CDR2 YNNKEL (reference sequence). V shed 0 bases and J shed 5 bases, with 7 bases lying between them. CDR3 loop: CASSQEGGTEAFF. CDR3 DNA: TGTGCCAGCAGCCAAGAGGGGGGGACTGAAGCTTTCTTT.

V usage is TRBV9 and J usage is TRBJ1-5; no definite D call. CDR3 length: 14 residues. Trimming pared 5 bases from V and 0 bases from J, leaving 9 bases between. Germline V gene lookup returns CDR1 SGDLS and CDR2 YYNGEE. CDR3 bases: TGTGCCAGCAGTGACCGGGGTAGCAATCAGCCCCAGCATTTT. Protein sequence: CASSDRGSNQPQHF.